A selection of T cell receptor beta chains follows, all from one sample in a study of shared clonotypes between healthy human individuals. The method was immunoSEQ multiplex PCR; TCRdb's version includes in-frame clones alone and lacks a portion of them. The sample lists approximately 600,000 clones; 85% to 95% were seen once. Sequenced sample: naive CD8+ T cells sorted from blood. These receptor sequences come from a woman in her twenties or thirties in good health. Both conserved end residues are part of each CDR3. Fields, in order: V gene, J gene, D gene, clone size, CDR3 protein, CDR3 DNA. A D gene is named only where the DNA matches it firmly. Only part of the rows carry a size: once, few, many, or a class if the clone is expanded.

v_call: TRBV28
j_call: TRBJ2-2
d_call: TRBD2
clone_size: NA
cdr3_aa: CASSLPIRGLVANTGELFF
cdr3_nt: TGTGCCAGCAGTTTACCGATCCGAGGACTAGTCGCGAACACCGGGGAGCTGTTTTTT

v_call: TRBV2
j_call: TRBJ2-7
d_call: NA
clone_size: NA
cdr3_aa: CASSEYQKLGEQYF
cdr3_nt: TGTGCCAGCAGTGAATACCAAAAGCTCGGGGAGCAGTACTTC

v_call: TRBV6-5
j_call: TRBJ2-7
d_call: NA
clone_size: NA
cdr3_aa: CASSYSTVDYEQYF
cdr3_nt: TGTGCCAGCAGTTACTCGACTGTGGACTACGAGCAGTACTTC

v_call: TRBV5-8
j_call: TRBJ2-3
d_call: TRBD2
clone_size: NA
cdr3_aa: CASRLAGDPDTQYF
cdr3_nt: TGTGCCAGCAGGCTAGCGGGAGATCCAGATACGCAGTATTTT

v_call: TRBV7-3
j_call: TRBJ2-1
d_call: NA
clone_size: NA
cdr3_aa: CASSFSMSGFNEQFF
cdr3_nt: TGTGCCAGCAGTTTTAGCATGTCAGGTTTCAATGAGCAGTTCTTC

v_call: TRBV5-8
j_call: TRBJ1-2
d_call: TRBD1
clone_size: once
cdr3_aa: CASSWDRGWNYGYTF
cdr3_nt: TGTGCCAGCAGCTGGGACAGGGGGTGGAACTATGGCTACACCTTC

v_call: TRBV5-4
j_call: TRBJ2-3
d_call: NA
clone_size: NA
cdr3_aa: CASSWDTGPDTQYF
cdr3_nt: TGTGCCAGCAGCTGGGATACAGGGCCAGATACGCAGTATTTT

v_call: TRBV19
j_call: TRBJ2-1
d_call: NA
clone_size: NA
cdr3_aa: CASSPPRGERPYNEQFF
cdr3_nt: TGTGCCAGTAGCCCCCCGAGGGGGGAGCGGCCTTACAATGAGCAGTTCTTC

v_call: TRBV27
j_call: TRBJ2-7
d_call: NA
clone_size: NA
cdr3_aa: CASSLSGGEQYF
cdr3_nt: TGTGCCAGCAGTTTATCCGGCGGCGAGCAGTACTTC

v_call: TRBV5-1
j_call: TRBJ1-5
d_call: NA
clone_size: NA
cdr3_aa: CASSLGGAANQPQHF
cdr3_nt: TGCGCCAGCAGCTTGGGAGGGGCGGCCAATCAGCCCCAGCATTTT

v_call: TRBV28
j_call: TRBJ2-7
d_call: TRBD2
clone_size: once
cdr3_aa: CASRGTSSSYEQYF
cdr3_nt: TGTGCCAGCAGAGGGACTAGCTCCTCCTACGAGCAGTACTTC

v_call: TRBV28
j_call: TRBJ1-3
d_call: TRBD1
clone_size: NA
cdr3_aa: CASSIRWTGGIDTIYF
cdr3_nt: TGTGCCAGCAGTATACGTTGGACAGGGGGCATAGACACCATATATTTT

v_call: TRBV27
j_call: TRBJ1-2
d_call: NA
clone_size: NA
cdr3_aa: CASRTTGLGGYTF
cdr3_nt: TGTGCCAGCAGGACCACAGGTCTAGGTGGCTACACCTTC

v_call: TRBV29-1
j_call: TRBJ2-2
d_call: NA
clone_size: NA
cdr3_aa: CSVVRNTGELFF
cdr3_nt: TGCAGCGTCGTAAGAAACACCGGGGAGCTGTTTTTT

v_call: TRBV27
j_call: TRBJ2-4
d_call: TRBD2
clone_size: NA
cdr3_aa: CASSPSGGAGGLGKNIQYF
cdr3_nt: TGTGCCAGCAGTCCATCTGGGGGAGCGGGAGGGCTAGGCAAAAACATTCAGTACTTC

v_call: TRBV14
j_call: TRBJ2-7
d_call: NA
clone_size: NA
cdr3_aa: CASRKVKGNSYEQYF
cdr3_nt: TGTGCCAGCAGGAAGGTAAAGGGGAACTCCTACGAGCAGTACTTC

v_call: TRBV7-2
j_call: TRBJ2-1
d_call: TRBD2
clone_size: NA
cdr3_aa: CASSLAGPGGEQFF
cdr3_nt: TGTGCCAGCAGTTTAGCGGGACCGGGGGGTGAGCAGTTCTTC

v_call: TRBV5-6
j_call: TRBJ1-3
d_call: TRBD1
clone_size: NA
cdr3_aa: CASSTGTASGNTIYF
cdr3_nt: TGTGCCAGCAGCACTGGGACAGCATCTGGAAACACCATATATTTT

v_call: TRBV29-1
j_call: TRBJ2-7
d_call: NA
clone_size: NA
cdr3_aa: CSVGDSGYEQYF
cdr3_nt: TGCAGCGTTGGTGACAGTGGCTACGAGCAGTACTTC

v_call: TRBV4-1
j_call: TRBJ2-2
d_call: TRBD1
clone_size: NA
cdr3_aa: CASSQGERLGQVLYATGELFF
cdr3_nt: TGCGCCAGCAGCCAAGGAGAAAGGTTGGGACAGGTTTTGTATGCCACCGGGGAGCTGTTTTTT